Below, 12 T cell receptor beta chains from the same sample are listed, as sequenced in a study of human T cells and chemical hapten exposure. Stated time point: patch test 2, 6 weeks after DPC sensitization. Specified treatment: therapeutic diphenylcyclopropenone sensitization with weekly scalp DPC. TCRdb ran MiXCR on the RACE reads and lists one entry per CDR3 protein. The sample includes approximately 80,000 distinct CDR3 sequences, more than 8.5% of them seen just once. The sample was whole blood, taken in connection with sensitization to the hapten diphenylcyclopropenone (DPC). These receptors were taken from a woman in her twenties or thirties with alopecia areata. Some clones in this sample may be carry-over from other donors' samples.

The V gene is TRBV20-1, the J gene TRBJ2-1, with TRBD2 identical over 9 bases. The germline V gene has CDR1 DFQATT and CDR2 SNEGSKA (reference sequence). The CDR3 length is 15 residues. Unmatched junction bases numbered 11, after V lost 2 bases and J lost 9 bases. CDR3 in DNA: TGCAGTGCTAGACGTCCGGCTAGCGGGAAAAGTGAGCAGTTCTTC. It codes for CSARRPASGKSEQFF.

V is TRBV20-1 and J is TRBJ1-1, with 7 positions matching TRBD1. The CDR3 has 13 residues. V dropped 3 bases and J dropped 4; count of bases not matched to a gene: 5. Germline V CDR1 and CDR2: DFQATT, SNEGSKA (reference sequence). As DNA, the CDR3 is TGCAGTGCTAGGGACAGGACGAGCACTGAAGCTTTCTTT. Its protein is CSARDRTSTEAFF.

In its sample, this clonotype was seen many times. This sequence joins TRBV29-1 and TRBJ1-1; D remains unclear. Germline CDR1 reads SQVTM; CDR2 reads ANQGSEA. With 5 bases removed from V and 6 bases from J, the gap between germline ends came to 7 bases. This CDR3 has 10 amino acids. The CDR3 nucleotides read TGCAGCGTTCGGGCCGCTGAAGCTTTCTTT. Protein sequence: CSVRAAEAFF.

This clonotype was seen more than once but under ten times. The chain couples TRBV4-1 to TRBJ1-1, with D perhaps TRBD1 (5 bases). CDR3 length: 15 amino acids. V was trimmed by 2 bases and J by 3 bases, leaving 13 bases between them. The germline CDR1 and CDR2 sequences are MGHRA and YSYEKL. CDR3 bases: TGCGCCAGCAGCCAAAGCGACAGTTTTCACACTGAAGCTTTCTTT. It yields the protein CASSQSDSFHTEAFF.

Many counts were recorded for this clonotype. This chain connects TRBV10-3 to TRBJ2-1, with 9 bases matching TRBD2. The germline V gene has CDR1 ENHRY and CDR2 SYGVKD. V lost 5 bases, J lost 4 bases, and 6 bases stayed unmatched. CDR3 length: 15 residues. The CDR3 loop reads CAISLAGRRYNEQFF. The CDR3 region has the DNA TGTGCCATCAGTCTAGCGGGGAGGAGATACAATGAGCAGTTCTTC.

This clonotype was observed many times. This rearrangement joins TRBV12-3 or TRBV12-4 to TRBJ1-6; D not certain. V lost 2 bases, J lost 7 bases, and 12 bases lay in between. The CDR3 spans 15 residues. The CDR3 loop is CASSLTGSKNSPLHF. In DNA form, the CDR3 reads TGTGCCAGCAGTTTAACGGGATCCAAAAATTCACCCCTCCACTTT.

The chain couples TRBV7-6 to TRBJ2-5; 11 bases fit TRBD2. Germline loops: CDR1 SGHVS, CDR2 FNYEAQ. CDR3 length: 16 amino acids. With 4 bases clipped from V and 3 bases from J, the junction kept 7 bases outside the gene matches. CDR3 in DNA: TGTGCCAGCAGCTCGGGACTAGCGGTTGGGGAAGAGACCCAGTACTTC. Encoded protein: CASSSGLAVGEETQYF.

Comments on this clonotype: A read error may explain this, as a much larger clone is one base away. CDR3: CVSSLRETQYF. For the CDR3, the DNA is TGTGTCAGCAGTTTGAGAGAGACCCAGTACTTC. J is TRBJ2-5 and V is TRBV28; D gene unclear. There are 11 residues in the CDR3. The germline CDR1 and CDR2 sequences are MDHEN and SYDVKM.

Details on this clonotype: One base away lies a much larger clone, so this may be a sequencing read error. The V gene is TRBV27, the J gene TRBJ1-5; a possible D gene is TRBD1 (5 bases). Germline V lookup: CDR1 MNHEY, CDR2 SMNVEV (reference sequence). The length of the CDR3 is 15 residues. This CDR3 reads CASSLAGFGNRPQHF. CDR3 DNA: TGTGCCAGCAGTTTAGCAGGGTTTGGCAATCGGCCCCAGCATTTT.

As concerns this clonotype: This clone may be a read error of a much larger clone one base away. The DNA of the CDR3 is TGTGCCAGCATTCCACCCGGGACAACCGTTTGGGGTGGTGTTGGCTACACCTTC. Translation: CASIPPGTTVWGGVGYTF. The gene calls are TRBV6-1 and TRBJ1-2; possibly TRBD1 for D (6 bases). CDR1 and CDR2 (germline): MNHNS, SASEGT. The CDR3 totals 18 residues. The V gene lost 7 bases and the J gene lost 7 bases, with 31 bases spanning the gap.

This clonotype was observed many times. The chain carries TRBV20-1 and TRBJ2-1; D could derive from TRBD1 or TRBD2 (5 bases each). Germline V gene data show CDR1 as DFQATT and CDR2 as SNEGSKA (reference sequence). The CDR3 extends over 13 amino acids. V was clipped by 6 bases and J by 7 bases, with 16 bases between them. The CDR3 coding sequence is TGCAGTGCAAGGGACCTCCGAGGGAATGAGCAGTTCTTC. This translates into CSARDLRGNEQFF.

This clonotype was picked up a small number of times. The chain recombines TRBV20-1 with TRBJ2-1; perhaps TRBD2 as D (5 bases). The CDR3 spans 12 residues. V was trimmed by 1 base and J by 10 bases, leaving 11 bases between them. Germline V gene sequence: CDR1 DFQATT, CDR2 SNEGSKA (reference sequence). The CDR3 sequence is CSARVLAGEQFF. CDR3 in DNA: TGCAGTGCTAGAGTGCTAGCTGGGGAGCAGTTCTTC.